Given below is one TCR beta chain in context. Its cognate antigen is unknown. The primer mix had 60 Vbeta and 13 Jbeta primers. Sequencing was performed with immunoSEQ multiplex PCR; in TCRdb, only in-frame clones are kept and a portion is missing. The table records roughly 150,000 clones, over 65% of them present only once. The junction had 10 bases not matched to a gene; V was cut back by 3 bases and J by 7 bases. The CDR3 loop spans 17 amino acids. Germline CDR1 is LGHNA and CDR2 is YNFKEQ. The data belong to a study of cytomegalovirus exposure and HLA in healthy donors. In the study overall: Researchers found that about 82% of 350 to 500 genotyped donors fell within the Caucasian-associated ancestry cluster. Study-level points and caveats: Per a prior analysis, the majority of TCR beta V segments were productive roughly 87% or roughly 30% of the time.

The TCR comes from a man in his forties in good health and CMV-seropositive. Sequencing used PBMCs. This chain links TRBV4-2 with TRBJ2-5, with 14 bases that match TRBD2. CDR3 sequence reads: CASSHFVGTSGRVTQYF. The CDR3 DNA reads TGTGCCAGCAGCCATTTCGTTGGGACTAGCGGGAGAGTGACCCAGTACTTC.